What follows are 28 T cell receptor beta chains derived from one specimen sequenced in a study of blood T cell repertoires in COVID-19. Method: immunoSEQ multiplex PCR; TCRdb's copy keeps in-frame clones and lacks some. This sample has under 300,000 clones, with roughly nine tenths found just once. Specimen: peripheral blood. The receptor source for this set is a man between 45 and 60 years old with acute or convalescent COVID-19.

This sequence joins TRBV6-5 and TRBJ1-1; possible D gene TRBD1, 5 bases. Trimming shortened V by 5 bases and J by 3 bases, and 10 bases separated the two germline ends. The length of the CDR3 is 13 residues. CDR1 and CDR2 from the germline V gene are MNHEY and SVGAGI. CDR3 sequence (DNA): TGTGCCAGCAGTCACCGACAGCACACTGAAGCTTTCTTT. It specifies CASSHRQHTEAFF.

V usage is TRBV6-6 and J usage is TRBJ2-7; TRBD1 matches at 8 bases. Germline V gene data show CDR1 as MNHNY and CDR2 as SVGAGI (reference sequence). With 10 bases clipped from V and 2 bases from J, the junction kept 13 bases outside the gene matches. The CDR3 is 15 residues long. The CDR3 DNA reads TGTGCCACCCGCCCAGGGGGCGGTTCGACCTACGAGCAGTACTTC. Encoded protein: CATRPGGGSTYEQYF.

This rearrangement joins TRBV7-3 to TRBJ2-1; TRBD2 matches at 13 bases. The V gene end was trimmed by 5 bases and the J gene end by 5 bases; junction bases not matched to a gene: 6. Germline CDR1 is SGHTA and CDR2 is FQGTGA. CDR3 length equals 16 residues. CDR3 nucleotides: TGTGCCAGCAGCCCAAGGACTAGCGGGGGCCACAATGAGCAGTTCTTC. It translates to CASSPRTSGGHNEQFF.

V and J are TRBV5-1 and TRBJ2-1; 8 nucleotides agree with TRBD2. Germline V gene sequence: CDR1 SGHRS, CDR2 YFSETQ. The junction had 10 bases not matched to a gene; V was cut back by 1 base and J by 10 bases. The CDR3 is made up of 15 amino acids. The CDR3 spells CASSLLTSGEFEQFF. In DNA, the CDR3 is TGCGCCAGCAGCTTGTTAACTAGCGGAGAATTCGAGCAGTTCTTC.

The V gene is TRBV5-5, the J gene TRBJ1-1; D may be TRBD1 (5 bases). Germline CDR1 SGHKS, CDR2 YYEKEE (reference sequence). CDR3 size: 15 residues. Deletions cut 1 base from V and 4 bases from J, with 14 bases between. In nucleotides, the CDR3 is TGTGCCAGCAGCTTGTTAGCCGTCGGGGGCACTGAAGCTTTCTTT. Its protein is CASSLLAVGGTEAFF.

V and J are TRBV5-8 and TRBJ1-6; possible D gene TRBD1, 6 bases. The CDR3 covers 14 residues. Germline values: CDR1 SGHTS, CDR2 YDEGEE. Trimming removed 5 bases from V and 9 bases from J, with 15 bases in between. The CDR3 region is CASRPIQGSSPLHF. The CDR3 DNA sequence: TGTGCCAGCAGACCGATTCAGGGGAGTTCACCCCTCCACTTT. Supplemented by reference TRBV5-8 and TRBJ1-6, the full variable domain reads EAGVTQSPTHLIKTRGQQATLRCSPISGHTSVYWYQQALGLGLQFLLWYDEGEERNRGNFPPRFSGRQFPNYSSELNVNALELEDSALYLCASRPIQGSSPLHFGNGTRLTVT.

The chain links TRBV2 to TRBJ1-5; D uncertain. Germline CDR1 reads SNHLY; CDR2 reads FYNNEI. The CDR3 has 19 amino acids. Trimming stripped 2 bases from V and 0 bases from J, with 20 bases between. The chain's CDR3 is CASSETGEAIFYSNQPQHF. DNA of the CDR3: TGTGCCAGCAGTGAAACCGGGGAGGCCATTTTTTATAGCAATCAGCCCCAGCATTTT.

This chain links TRBV29-1 with TRBJ2-1; D is possibly TRBD2 (10 bases). Germline CDR1 and CDR2: SQVTM and ANQGSEA. The V gene lost 6 bases and the J gene lost 7 bases, with 28 bases spanning the gap. The CDR3 runs to 17 residues. CDR3 region: CSVAPQGQGLAWNEQFF. For the CDR3, the DNA is TGCAGCGTGGCCCCACAGGGACAGGGACTAGCGTGGAATGAGCAGTTCTTC.

This chain joins TRBV10-1 and TRBJ1-1; a possible D gene is TRBD1 (6 bases). Trimming left V 9 bases short and J 5 bases short, with 16 bases between. CDR1 WNHNN and CDR2 SYGVQD come from the germline V gene (reference sequence). There are 13 residues in the CDR3. The CDR3, as DNA: TGCGCCAGATTCAGGGGAGGGCGAACTGAAGCTTTCTTT. It is translated as CARFRGGRTEAFF.

The chain joins TRBV5-1 to TRBJ2-3; 7 bases fit TRBD2. Germline CDR1 SGHRS, CDR2 YFSETQ. The CDR3 totals 15 residues. With 4 bases clipped from V and 6 bases from J, the junction kept 11 bases outside the gene matches. The CDR3 DNA is TGCGCCAGCAGCGGGCAGGCGGGGGTTCCGGATACGCAGTATTTT. Its protein is CASSGQAGVPDTQYF.

This CDR3 is CASSLLPQRALHF. The DNA of the CDR3 is TGTGCCAGCAGTTTGCTCCCGCAGCGCGCCCTCCACTTT. The V and J genes are TRBV27 and TRBJ1-6, with no clear D. The CDR3 sequence is 13 residues long. V shed 3 bases and J shed 14 bases, with 14 bases lying between them. Germline V gene sequence: CDR1 MNHEY, CDR2 SMNVEV (reference sequence).

This sequence joins TRBV10-3 and TRBJ2-2; 10 bases line up with TRBD2. Germline V gives CDR1 ENHRY, CDR2 SYGVKD. The junction had 5 bases not matched to a gene; V was cut back by 7 bases and J by 0 bases. CDR3 length equals 16 residues. CDR3 sequence reads: CAINPSGGANTGELFF. CDR3 nucleotide sequence: TGTGCCATCAACCCTAGCGGGGGTGCGAACACCGGGGAGCTGTTTTTT.

This clone was detected only once. V is TRBV11-2 and J is TRBJ1-3, with a tentative D call TRBD1 (6 bases). The CDR3 totals 13 residues. V was pared by 6 bases and J by 4 bases, with 10 bases between. Germline V CDR1 and CDR2: SGHAT, FQNNGV. The CDR3 is CASSGGVGNTIYF. CDR3 nucleotide sequence: TGTGCCAGCAGTGGGGGCGTCGGAAACACCATATATTTT.

The chain uses TRBV29-1 and TRBJ1-5; D gene uncertain. The CDR3 covers 12 residues. The V end was cut by 4 bases, the J end by 3 bases, with 7 bases between. Germline-derived CDR1 and CDR2 are SQVTM and ANQGSEA. For the CDR3, the DNA is TGCAGCGTTGGCCAGTACAATCAGCCCCAGCATTTT. Its translation: CSVGQYNQPQHF.

V and J are TRBV14 and TRBJ2-2; 8 nucleotides agree with TRBD1. Trimming cost V 2 bases and J 6 bases; bases outside gene matches: 8. This CDR3 spans 16 amino acids. Germline CDR1 is SGHDN and CDR2 is FVKESK. The CDR3 sequence: CASSQFGTGPPGELFF. As DNA, the CDR3 is TGTGCCAGCAGCCAATTTGGGACAGGTCCCCCCGGGGAGCTGTTTTTT.

The chain combines TRBV7-3 with TRBJ2-3, with D perhaps matching TRBD1 (6 bases). V was cut by 0 bases and J by 0 bases, with 7 bases left in between. The CDR3 is 15 amino acids. Per the germline V gene, CDR1 is SGHTA and CDR2 is FQGTGA. CDR3 residues: CASSLTGHSTDTQYF. The CDR3 nucleotides read TGTGCCAGCAGCTTAACGGGACACAGCACAGATACGCAGTATTTT.

V and J are TRBV5-1 and TRBJ2-1; TRBD1 matches 8 bases. This CDR3 has 15 amino acids. The V gene's germline CDR1 is SGHRS and CDR2 YFSETQ. The V and J ends lost 5 bases and 8 bases, in that order; junction bases with no gene match: 12. The CDR3 reads CASSPSQGARDEQFF. The DNA for the CDR3 is TGCGCCAGCAGTCCCTCTCAGGGGGCGCGGGATGAGCAGTTCTTC.

The chain recombines TRBV15 with TRBJ2-7; D is ambiguous. CDR1 and CDR2 (germline): LNHNV, YYDKDF (reference sequence). Trimming took 0 bases from V and 4 from J, leaving 13 bases between them. This CDR3 is 15 amino acids long. This CDR3 reads CATSRDWQAGYEQYF. CDR3 sequence (DNA): TGTGCCACCAGCAGAGATTGGCAGGCTGGGTACGAGCAGTACTTC.

This clone was seen a handful of times. The V and J genes are TRBV30 and TRBJ1-4; TRBD1 agrees at 10 bases. The V gene's germline CDR1 is GTSNPN and CDR2 SVGIG (reference sequence). The junction had 11 bases not matched to a gene; V was cut back by 0 bases and J by 7 bases. This CDR3 is built from 17 residues. CDR3 region: CAWSVWRGQGRAEKLFF. CDR3 nucleotides: TGTGCCTGGAGTGTATGGAGGGGACAGGGGAGGGCTGAAAAACTGTTTTTT.

J is TRBJ2-1 and V is TRBV5-1; TRBD1 agrees at 11 bases. With V trimmed by 4 bases and J by 6 bases, 9 bases remained unmatched. The CDR3 consists of 16 residues. Germline V gene data show CDR1 as SGHRS and CDR2 as YFSETQ. CDR3 in amino acids: CASSAITGTGGNEQFF. The CDR3 DNA is TGCGCCAGCAGCGCGATTACCGGGACAGGGGGCAATGAGCAGTTCTTC.

This chain uses TRBV5-1 with TRBJ2-3, with D perhaps matching TRBD2 (5 bases). This CDR3 comprises 14 residues. CDR1 SGHRS and CDR2 YFSETQ come from the germline V gene. Trimming took 6 bases from V and 6 from J, leaving 17 bases between them. CDR3: CASTQAAPRDTQYF. The DNA of the CDR3 is TGCGCCAGCACCCAAGCGGCCCCCCGGGATACGCAGTATTTT.

The chain combines TRBV5-1 with TRBJ1-1, with 8 positions matching TRBD1. Per the germline V gene, CDR1 is SGHRS and CDR2 is YFSETQ. Trimming cost V 5 bases and J 7 bases; bases outside gene matches: 7. The CDR3 consists of 13 residues. CDR3 protein: CASSAGQGLEAFF. CDR3 DNA sequence: TGCGCCAGCAGTGCCGGACAGGGCCTTGAAGCTTTCTTT.

The CDR3 nucleotides are TGTGCCAGCAGGCAGAGAGGGGGGGAAGAGACCCAGTACTTC. Its protein is CASRQRGGEETQYF. The V gene is TRBV2, the J gene TRBJ2-5; a possible D gene is TRBD2 (7 bases). The germline V gene encodes CDR1 SNHLY and CDR2 FYNNEI. This CDR3 is built from 14 residues. V gave up 6 bases and J gave up 3 bases, with 14 bases separating them.

The chain carries TRBV19 and TRBJ2-3; a weak D match, TRBD1 (6 bases). This CDR3 spans 14 amino acids. V was clipped by 5 bases and J by 3 bases, with 12 bases between them. Germline V gene sequence: CDR1 LNHDA, CDR2 SQIVND (reference sequence). Written as DNA, the CDR3 is TGTGCCAGTAGTGAATGGCAGGGGACAGATACGCAGTATTTT. It yields the protein CASSEWQGTDTQYF. The full variable domain, completed using reference TRBV19 and TRBJ2-3, is DGGITQSPKYLFRKEGQNVTLSCEQNLNHDAMYWYRQDPGQGLRLIYYSQIVNDFQKGDIAEGYSVSREKKESFPLTVTSAQKNPTAFYLCASSEWQGTDTQYFGPGTRLTVL.

The rearrangement links TRBV13 to TRBJ2-1; the match to TRBD2 covers 12 bases. This CDR3 spans 17 amino acids. J gave up 1 base and V 5 bases, and 6 bases lay outside the gene matches. Germline V gene sequence: CDR1 PRHDT, CDR2 FYEKMQ (reference sequence). The CDR3 nucleotides read TGTGCCAGCAGCGCAGGACTAGCGGGGCTTTCCTACAATGAGCAGTTCTTC. Its translation: CASSAGLAGLSYNEQFF.

The CDR3 region is CASSAGLSGANVLTF. The DNA for the CDR3 is TGTGCCAGCTCCGCGGGGTTGTCTGGGGCCAACGTCCTGACTTTC. The chain joins TRBV6-5 to TRBJ2-6, with D perhaps matching TRBD2 (6 bases). This CDR3 has 15 amino acids. Trimming removed 8 bases from V and 1 base from J, with 12 bases in between. CDR1 MNHEY and CDR2 SVGAGI come from the germline V gene.

The rearrangement joins TRBV27 to TRBJ1-5; D is perhaps TRBD1 (5 bases). The V and J ends lost 3 bases and 3 bases respectively, with 12 bases between them. Germline CDR1 is MNHEY and CDR2 is SMNVEV (reference sequence). This CDR3 has 15 amino acids. DNA of the CDR3: TGTGCCAGCAGTTTGGAGGGACGGAACAATCAGCCCCAGCATTTT. This translates into CASSLEGRNNQPQHF.

This sequence joins TRBV6-5 and TRBJ1-2; 7 bases are shared with TRBD1. V lost 6 bases and J lost 0; bases outside the gene matches: 4. This CDR3 region has 14 residues. In germline, CDR1 is MNHEY, CDR2 SVGAGI. The CDR3 region has the DNA TGTGCCAGCAGCCAGACAGGGACTAACTATGGCTACACCTTC. It is translated as CASSQTGTNYGYTF.